The entry below describes one TCR beta chain. The antigen is unknown. The sample belongs to a study of cytomegalovirus exposure and HLA in healthy donors. Study conclusions and caveats: Trimming of TCR beta V- and J-genes showed a link, identified in a later analysis, to a missense DCLRE1C variant. The study designated fewer than 200 TCR beta chains cytomegalovirus-associated.

V dropped 6 bases and J dropped 0 bases, with 12 bases sitting between them. CDR1 is SGHRS, CDR2 YFSETQ, per germline. This CDR3 spans 14 amino acids. The PCR made use of 60 Vbeta and 13 Jbeta primers. The data were produced by immunoSEQ multiplex PCR, yet TCRdb's version contains in-frame clones alone and is incomplete. The sample records 310,000 or so clones, approximately 90% being singletons. This TCR came from a woman aged 18-30 years in good health and CMV-seronegative. The rearrangement joins TRBV5-1 to TRBJ1-2; D is uncertain. The material sequenced was PBMCs. The CDR3 sequence is CASTPGGANYGYTF. The CDR3 nucleotides are TGCGCCAGCACCCCCGGAGGAGCTAACTATGGCTACACCTTC.